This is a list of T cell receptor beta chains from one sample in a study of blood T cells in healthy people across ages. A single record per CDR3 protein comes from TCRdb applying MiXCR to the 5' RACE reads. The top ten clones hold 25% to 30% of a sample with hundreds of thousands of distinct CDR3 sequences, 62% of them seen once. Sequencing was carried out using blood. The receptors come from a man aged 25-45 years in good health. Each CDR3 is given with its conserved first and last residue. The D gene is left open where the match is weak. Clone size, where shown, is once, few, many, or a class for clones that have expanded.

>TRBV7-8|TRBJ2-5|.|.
CASSLGTYSIQETQYF
TGTGCCAGCAGCTTAGGCACCTATAGTATCCAAGAGACCCAGTACTTC
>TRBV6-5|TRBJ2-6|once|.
CASSQSYPGANVLTF
TGTGCCAGCAGCCAAAGTTATCCTGGGGCCAACGTCCTGACTTTC
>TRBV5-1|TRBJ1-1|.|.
CASSLGAAGDTEAFF
TGCGCCAGCAGCTTGGGGGCGGCGGGAGACACTGAAGCTTTCTTT
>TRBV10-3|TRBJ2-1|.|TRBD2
CALGLAGDEQFF
TGTGCCCTGGGACTAGCGGGGGATGAGCAGTTCTTC
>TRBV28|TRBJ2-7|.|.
CASSLSVWDRSSYEQYF
TGTGCCAGCAGTTTATCGGTCTGGGACCGGAGCTCCTACGAGCAGTACTTC
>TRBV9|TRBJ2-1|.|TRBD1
CASSVTGGIGNEQFF
TGTGCCAGCAGCGTAACAGGGGGAATAGGCAATGAGCAGTTCTTC
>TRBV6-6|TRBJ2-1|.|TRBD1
CASSHWTGGHEQFF
TGTGCCAGCAGCCATTGGACAGGGGGTCATGAGCAGTTCTTC
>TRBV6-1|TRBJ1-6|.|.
CASSEPDDSPLHF
TGTGCCAGCAGTGAACCAGACGACTCACCCCTCCACTTT
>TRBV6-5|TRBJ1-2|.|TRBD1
CASSYAKRPGTEYYGYTF
TGTGCCAGCAGTTACGCCAAGAGGCCCGGGACAGAATACTATGGCTACACCTTC
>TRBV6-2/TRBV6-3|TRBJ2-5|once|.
CASRRHRGTQYF
TGTGCCAGCAGGAGACATCGAGGGACCCAGTACTTC
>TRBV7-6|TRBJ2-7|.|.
CASSLVMGSYEQYF
TGTGCCAGCAGCTTAGTGATGGGATCCTACGAGCAGTACTTC
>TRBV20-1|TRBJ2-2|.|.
CSASGRGAGGTGELFF
TGCAGTGCTAGTGGCCGGGGGGCCGGGGGGACCGGGGAGCTGTTTTTT
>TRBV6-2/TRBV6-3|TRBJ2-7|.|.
CASSSLVSYEQYF
TGTGCCAGCAGTTCCCTCGTCTCCTACGAGCAGTACTTC
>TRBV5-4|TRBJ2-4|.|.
CASSLDNYIQYF
TGTGCCAGCAGCTTGGACAACTACATTCAGTACTTC
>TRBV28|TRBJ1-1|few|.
CASSLNSLGQPNTEAFF
TGTGCCAGCAGCCTAAACAGCCTCGGACAGCCGAACACTGAAGCTTTCTTT
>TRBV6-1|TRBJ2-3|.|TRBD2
CASALGLAGGSTDTQYF
TGTGCCAGCGCGCTGGGACTAGCGGGGGGAAGCACAGATACGCAGTATTTT
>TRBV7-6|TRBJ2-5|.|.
CASSFSGYNEQYF
TGTGCCAGCAGCTTCTCGGGTTACAATGAGCAGTACTTC
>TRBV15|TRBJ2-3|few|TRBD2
CATSRSAGGTDTQYF
TGTGCCACCAGCAGGTCAGCGGGGGGCACAGATACGCAGTATTTT
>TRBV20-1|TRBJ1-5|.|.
CSARGSREIGPQHF
TGCAGTGCTAGGGGTAGCAGGGAAATCGGGCCCCAGCATTTT
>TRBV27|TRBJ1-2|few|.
CASSLRYNYGYTF
TGTGCCAGCAGTTTACGTTATAACTATGGCTACACCTTC
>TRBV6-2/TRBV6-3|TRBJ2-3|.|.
CASSYGGESTDTQYF
TGTGCCAGCAGTTACGGGGGAGAGAGCACAGATACGCAGTATTTT
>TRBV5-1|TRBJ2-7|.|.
CASSLSIYEQYF
TGCGCCAGCAGCTTGTCCATCTACGAGCAGTACTTC
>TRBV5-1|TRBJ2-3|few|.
CASSLGDYSTDTQYF
TGCGCCAGCAGCTTGGGGGATTATAGCACAGATACGCAGTATTTT
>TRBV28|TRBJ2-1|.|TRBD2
CASTDTSGGSHNEQFF
TGTGCCAGCACCGATACCAGCGGGGGGTCGCACAATGAGCAGTTCTTC
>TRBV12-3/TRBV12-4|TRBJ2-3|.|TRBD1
CASSPPDRAGRDTQYF
TGTGCCAGCAGTCCCCCCGACAGGGCCGGAAGAGATACGCAGTATTTT
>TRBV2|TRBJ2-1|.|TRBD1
CASRDLDRGLYNEQFF
TGTGCCAGCAGAGACCTAGACAGGGGGCTCTACAATGAGCAGTTCTTC
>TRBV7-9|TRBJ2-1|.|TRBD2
CASSLAYTSGGYNEQFF
TGTGCCAGCAGCTTAGCGTATACTAGCGGGGGATACAATGAGCAGTTCTTC
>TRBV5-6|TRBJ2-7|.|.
CASSLVKGLDEQYF
TGTGCCAGCAGCTTGGTCAAGGGGTTGGACGAGCAGTACTTC
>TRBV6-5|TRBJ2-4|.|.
CASSYAGRQKNIQYF
TGTGCCAGCAGTTACGCGGGCAGACAGAAGAACATTCAGTACTTC
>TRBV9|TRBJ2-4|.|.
CASRDSLAKNIQYF
TGTGCCAGCAGAGACTCACTAGCCAAAAACATTCAGTACTTC
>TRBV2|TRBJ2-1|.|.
CASIVGNPGDEQFF
TGTGCCAGCATAGTAGGTAACCCGGGGGATGAGCAGTTCTTC
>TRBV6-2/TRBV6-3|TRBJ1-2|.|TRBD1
CASSTPTGGNYGYTF
TGTGCCAGCAGTACCCCGACAGGGGGGAACTATGGCTACACCTTC
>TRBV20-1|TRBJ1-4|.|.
CSAPGGPGSNEKLFF
TGCAGTGCCCCCGGGGGCCCAGGGAGTAATGAAAAACTGTTTTTT
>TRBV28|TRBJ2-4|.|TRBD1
CASSRQGPNIQYF
TGTGCCAGCAGTCGACAGGGCCCAAACATTCAGTACTTC
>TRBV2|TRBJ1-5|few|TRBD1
CASSRDRVRNQPQHF
TGTGCCAGCAGTAGAGACAGGGTTCGCAATCAGCCCCAGCATTTT
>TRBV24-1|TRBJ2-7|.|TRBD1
CATSDQGQGVNEQYF
TGTGCCACCAGTGACCAGGGACAGGGGGTCAACGAGCAGTACTTC
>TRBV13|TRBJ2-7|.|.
CASSFNGITAYEQYF
TGTGCCAGCAGCTTCAATGGTATCACAGCCTACGAGCAGTACTTC
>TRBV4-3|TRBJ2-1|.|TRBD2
CASSQSPGLASEQFF
TGCGCCAGCAGCCAATCTCCGGGACTAGCTTCGGAGCAGTTCTTC
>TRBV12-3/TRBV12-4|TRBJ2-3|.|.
CASSSTRTSTDTQYF
TGTGCCAGCAGTTCGACAAGGACTTCCACAGATACGCAGTATTTT
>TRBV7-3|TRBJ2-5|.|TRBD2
CASSLVGGEETQYF
TGTGCCAGCAGCTTAGTCGGGGGGGAAGAGACCCAGTACTTC
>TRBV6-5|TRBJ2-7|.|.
CASGMEQDEQYF
TGTGCCAGCGGGATGGAACAGGACGAGCAGTACTTC
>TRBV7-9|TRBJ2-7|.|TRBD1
CASSPPRDSSYEQYF
TGTGCCAGCAGCCCACCACGGGACAGTTCCTACGAGCAGTACTTC
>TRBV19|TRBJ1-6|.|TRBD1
CASRQGQVINSPLHF
TGTGCCAGCAGACAGGGGCAGGTGATTAATTCACCCCTCCACTTT